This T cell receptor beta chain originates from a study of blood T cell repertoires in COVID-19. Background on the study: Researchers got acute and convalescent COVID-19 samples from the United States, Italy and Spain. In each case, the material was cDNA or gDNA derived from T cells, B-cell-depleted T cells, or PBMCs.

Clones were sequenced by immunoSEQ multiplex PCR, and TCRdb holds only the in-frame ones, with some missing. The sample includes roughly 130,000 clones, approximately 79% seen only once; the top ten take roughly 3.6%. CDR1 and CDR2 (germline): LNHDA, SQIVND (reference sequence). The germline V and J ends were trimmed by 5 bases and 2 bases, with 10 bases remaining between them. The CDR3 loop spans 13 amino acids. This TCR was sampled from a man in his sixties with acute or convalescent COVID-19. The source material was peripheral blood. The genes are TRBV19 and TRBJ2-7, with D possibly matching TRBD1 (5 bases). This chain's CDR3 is CASSPRDAYEQYF. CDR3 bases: TGTGCCAGTAGTCCCAGGGATGCCTACGAGCAGTACTTC.